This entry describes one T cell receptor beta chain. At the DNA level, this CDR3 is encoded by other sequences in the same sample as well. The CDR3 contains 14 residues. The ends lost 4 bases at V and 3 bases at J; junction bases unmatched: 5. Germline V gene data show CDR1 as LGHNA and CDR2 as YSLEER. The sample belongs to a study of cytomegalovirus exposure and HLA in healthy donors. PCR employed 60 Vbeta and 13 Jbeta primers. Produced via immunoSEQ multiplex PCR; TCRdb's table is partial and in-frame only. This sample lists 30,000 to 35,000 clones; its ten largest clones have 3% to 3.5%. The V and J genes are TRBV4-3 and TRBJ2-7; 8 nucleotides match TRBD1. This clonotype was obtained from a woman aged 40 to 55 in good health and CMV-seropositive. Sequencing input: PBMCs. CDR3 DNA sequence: TGCGCCAGCAGCCGGGCCGGGACAGGCTACGAGCAGTACTTC. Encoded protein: CASSRAGTGYEQYF.